A selection of T cell receptor beta chains follows, all from one sample in a study of CXCR3-negative and CXCR3-positive naive CD8 T cells. One entry per CDR3 protein, without DNA, is what TCRdb gives after re-calling the 5' RACE reads. The specimen's table records over 45,000 distinct CDR3 sequences. The sequenced material came from memory CD8+ T cells from blood. These receptors were collected from a human donor in good health. Some clones in this sample may be carry-over from other donors' samples. Both conserved end residues are part of each CDR3. Only part of the rows carry a size: once, few, many, or a class if the clone is expanded.

V,J,size,CDR3
TRBV11-2,TRBJ2-7,NA,CASSSGGLTYEQYF
TRBV20-1,TRBJ2-2,NA,CSAESGRAYEDGELFF
TRBV20-1,TRBJ1-5,NA,CSARDSQGPRRSNQPQHF
TRBV20-1,TRBJ1-4,NA,CSARDSGQREKLFF
TRBV12-3/TRBV12-4,TRBJ2-7,NA,CASSSVRAGEQYF
TRBV29-1,TRBJ2-1,NA,CSVRGDSYNEQFF
TRBV5-1,TRBJ1-1,NA,CASSLELFTNTEAFF
TRBV7-9,TRBJ1-1,NA,CASSNSGEETEAFF
TRBV15,TRBJ2-1,NA,CATSTGGAYNEQFF
TRBV4-1,TRBJ2-7,NA,CASSYRTGAYEQYF
TRBV7-2,TRBJ2-7,NA,CASSLHRDYEQYF
TRBV7-9,TRBJ2-1,NA,CASSSKVTGGQGEQFF
TRBV28,TRBJ2-5,NA,CASSLGETQYF
TRBV29-1,TRBJ1-4,NA,CSVEVPNEKLFF
TRBV27,TRBJ2-3,NA,CASSPRLAGFTDTQYF
TRBV29-1,TRBJ2-3,NA,CSGQGTGSTDTQYF
TRBV7-3,TRBJ2-5,NA,CASSLDGEETQYF
TRBV6-2/TRBV6-3,TRBJ2-3,NA,CASSYRGTTDTQYF
TRBV3-1,TRBJ1-4,NA,CASSQASSGAEKLFF
TRBV12-3/TRBV12-4,TRBJ2-1,NA,CARRGRNEQFF
TRBV20-1,TRBJ2-1,NA,CSAILPRDGGYNEQFF
TRBV7-9,TRBJ2-7,NA,CASSHTGGPNEQYF
TRBV6-5,TRBJ2-3,NA,CASSYVAGATDTQYF
TRBV29-1,TRBJ2-7,NA,CSVETRTESYEQYF
TRBV27,TRBJ2-1,NA,CASSLLATGFNEQFF
TRBV2,TRBJ2-7,NA,CASSEGGAGDPYEQYF
TRBV5-1,TRBJ2-7,NA,CASSLVSGGYYEQYF
TRBV7-2,TRBJ2-7,NA,CASSLDPGYEQYF
TRBV7-6,TRBJ2-7,NA,CASSRQGSPGEQYF
TRBV6-4,TRBJ1-1,NA,CASRGQGLTEAFF
TRBV7-8,TRBJ2-3,NA,CASSLGTSGITDTQYF
TRBV4-2,TRBJ2-2,NA,CASSQGQGGGELFF
TRBV4-3,TRBJ1-1,NA,CASSQWTGNTEAFF
TRBV2,TRBJ2-1,NA,CASRDLGTRHNEQFF
TRBV6-4,TRBJ2-1,medium-sized,CASSDRDNNEQFF
TRBV21-1,TRBJ1-2,NA,CASSWGGPTNYGYTF
TRBV4-3,TRBJ1-2,NA,CASSQDVSSPSPFYGYTF
TRBV29-1,TRBJ2-5,NA,CSAGESKETQYF